Described below is a single T cell receptor (beta chain) sequence and its context. The entry originates in a study of blood T cell repertoires in COVID-19. CDR1 is SNHLY and CDR2 is FYNNEI in the germline V gene. The ends lost 3 bases at V and 6 bases at J; junction bases unmatched: 7. The CDR3 loop spans 14 amino acids. The protocol was immunoSEQ multiplex PCR, while the TCRdb copy is restricted to in-frame clones and leaves out a portion. The table shows some 150,000 clones, with about nine tenths occurring only once. Source material: peripheral blood. This chain connects TRBV2 to TRBJ2-7; 8 nucleotides align to TRBD1. The source is an older woman with active or convalescent COVID-19. This chain's CDR3 is CASSEGDRYFEQYF. The CDR3 nucleotides are TGTGCCAGCAGTGAGGGGGACAGGTACTTCGAGCAGTACTTC.